Listed below are T cell receptor beta chains from one sample, sequenced in a study of blood T cell repertoires in COVID-19. Produced via immunoSEQ multiplex PCR; TCRdb's table is partial and in-frame only. The repertoire holds about 160,000 clones, with 70% to 80% as singletons. The source material was peripheral blood. The receptors originated from a man aged 60 to 69 with acute or convalescent COVID-19. Both conserved end residues are part of each CDR3. The D gene is left open where the match is weak. Clone size, where shown, is once, few, many, or a class for clones that have expanded.

abundance: NA
j_gene: TRBJ2-4
d_gene: TRBD1
v_gene: TRBV23-1
CDR3aa: CASSPPRGAKNIQYF
CDR3nt: TGCGCCAGCAGTCCCCCCAGGGGGGCCAAAAACATTCAGTACTTC

abundance: NA
j_gene: TRBJ2-1
d_gene: NA
v_gene: TRBV29-1
CDR3aa: CSEKSYRDSYNEQFF
CDR3nt: TGCAGCGAGAAATCATACAGGGACTCCTACAATGAGCAGTTCTTC

abundance: once
j_gene: TRBJ2-3
d_gene: NA
v_gene: TRBV11-2
CDR3aa: CASTKTGTDTQYF
CDR3nt: TGTGCCAGCACCAAAACGGGCACAGATACGCAGTATTTT

abundance: NA
j_gene: TRBJ2-2
d_gene: TRBD1
v_gene: TRBV15
CDR3aa: CATSRNRGTGSGELFF
CDR3nt: TGTGCCACCAGCAGGAACAGGGGAACAGGATCCGGGGAGCTGTTTTTT

abundance: NA
j_gene: TRBJ2-3
d_gene: TRBD2
v_gene: TRBV10-3
CDR3aa: CAISVSTSGVTDTQYF
CDR3nt: TGTGCCATCAGTGTTTCGACTAGCGGGGTCACAGATACGCAGTATTTT

abundance: NA
j_gene: TRBJ2-5
d_gene: NA
v_gene: TRBV5-4
CDR3aa: CASSFRTAQETQYF
CDR3nt: TGTGCCAGCAGCTTCCGGACAGCCCAAGAGACCCAGTACTTC

abundance: NA
j_gene: TRBJ1-4
d_gene: NA
v_gene: TRBV30
CDR3aa: CAWQNGQATTNEKLFF
CDR3nt: TGTGCCTGGCAGAATGGGCAGGCGACAACTAATGAAAAACTGTTTTTT

abundance: NA
j_gene: TRBJ1-1
d_gene: TRBD1
v_gene: TRBV30
CDR3aa: CAWSSWDRVNTEAFF
CDR3nt: TGTGCCTGGAGTAGCTGGGACAGAGTGAACACTGAAGCTTTCTTT

abundance: NA
j_gene: TRBJ2-1
d_gene: TRBD1
v_gene: TRBV19
CDR3aa: CASSIGSTGRNEQFF
CDR3nt: TGTGCCAGTAGTATAGGATCGACAGGGCGTAATGAGCAGTTCTTC

abundance: NA
j_gene: TRBJ2-7
d_gene: NA
v_gene: TRBV18
CDR3aa: CASSPTSSYEQYF
CDR3nt: TGTGCCAGCTCACCTACGAGCTCCTACGAGCAGTACTTC